This section outlines one T cell receptor beta chain sequence together with its context. The antigen it recognizes is unknown. No base quality information exists; no much larger clone differs at one position. This record belongs to a study of blood T cell repertoires in COVID-19 (dated by TCRdb to the early 2020s). For context, the study as a whole: Collaborator samples came from the United States, Italy and Spain and covered acute and convalescent phases of COVID-19. Nearly every sample came with metadata listing a de-identified subject ID, COVID-19 status, age in years and sex. The material from the prospective study consisted of cDNA or gDNA derived from T cells, B-cell-depleted T cells, or PBMCs. Samples were obtained from the ongoing ImmuneRACE study (first 160 participants) and from approximately 1,200 subjects provided by 6 global collaborators. Deeply sampled blood TCRbeta repertoires from subjects exposed to, actively infected with, or recovered from COVID-19 were included in the dataset. Where available, HLA class I and class II types were obtained from metadata supplied by the sample provider rather than from assay-based typing. The repertoires were released in a freely available public database meant as a resource for research on the immune response to SARS-CoV-2.

TCRbeta CDR3 regions were amplified from genomic DNA using the immunoSEQ Assay, a bias-controlled multiplex PCR. The paper's data handling went like this. The number of nucleated cells in each sample was estimated by amplification of reference gene primers within the assay. Sequence reads were collapsed and filtered to measure the absolute abundance of every unique TCRbeta CDR3 rearrangement. For each sample, productive Simpson clonality was calculated as the square root of Simpson's diversity index over productive rearrangements. Entries here come from immuneACCESS through TCRdb and include only in-frame sequences with V and J called. Some clones fail to appear in such tables; in the studies checked, an unresolved V gene covers under half of the shortfall, and the cause of the remainder is unknown. That table furnishes V, J and clone size, whereas the DNA furnished D and trimming. The table for this sample lists 40,000 or so clones; almost 85% of them were counted only once. Over 8.5% of the sample belongs to the ten largest clones.

Whole blood was collected in K2EDTA tubes by collaborating institutions according to the institutions' own protocols. For TCRbeta analysis, collaborators shipped samples as frozen whole blood, isolated PBMCs, or DNA extracted from either of those sample types. The CDR3 runs 15 amino acids, cysteine and phenylalanine included. The only DNA kept is the CDR3, 45 bases in frame from the first base. From the germline V gene, CDR1 is SGDLS and CDR2 is YYNGEE. The junction shows trimming of 4 bases on V and 2 bases on J, plus 16 bases between the germline ends. Overall study results and their limits: How much clinical and demographic metadata was included differed by source and by participant, and the metadata was provided uncurated.

The rearranged segments are TRBV9 and TRBJ2-7; no D gene call is confident. This TCR derives from a human donor in a cohort sampled during active COVID-19. The specimen sequenced was peripheral blood. The CDR3: CASSSHPDSTYEQYF. In nucleotides, the sequence is TGTGCCAGCAGCTCCCACCCCGACTCGACCTACGAGCAGTACTTC.